The 10 T cell receptor beta chains listed next were all sequenced from one sample in a study of human T cells and chemical hapten exposure (dated by TCRdb to the early 2020s). Library preparation employed RACE. Sequencing instrument: NextSeq 500. TCRdb ran its own pipeline on the public reads, namely fastp trimming at Q25 and MiXCR clone calling, and kept in-frame beta chains. Rows merge per CDR3 protein into single entries with the most common DNA and genes. The sample has 40,000 to 45,000 distinct CDR3 sequences on record, 3.7% of them singletons. The top ten clones comprise 4.5% to 6.5% of the sample. The time point label corresponds to: healthy volunteer bleed at 6 weeks. Total RNA was isolated from unfractionated whole blood collected in Tempus Blood RNA tubes. Sequencing was done on a sample of whole blood. These receptors all stem from a human donor in good health. Some clones in this sample may be carry-over from other donors' samples.

The rearrangement uses TRBV7-2 and TRBJ2-3, with TRBD2 identical over 9 bases. CDR3 length: 17 residues. J gave up 3 bases and V 3 bases, and 10 bases lay outside the gene matches. The germline V gene encodes CDR1 SGHTA and CDR2 FQGNSA. The CDR3 DNA sequence: TGTGCCAGCAGCTTTGGCTCGCTAGCGGGGCCAACAGATACGCAGTATTTT. Translated: CASSFGSLAGPTDTQYF.

This clonotype turned up a few times. The chain employs TRBV5-5 and TRBJ2-1; 8 positions agree with TRBD2. The junction had 9 bases not matched to a gene; V was cut back by 6 bases and J by 4 bases. This CDR3 is built from 15 residues. Germline values: CDR1 SGHKS, CDR2 YYEKEE (reference sequence). CDR3 sequence reads: CASIYRTSSYNEQFF. The DNA of the CDR3 is TGTGCCAGCATTTACCGGACTAGCTCTTACAATGAGCAGTTCTTC.

This clonotype has ten or more counts. This sequence joins TRBV27 and TRBJ2-7, with D uncertain. There are 12 residues in the CDR3. CDR1 and CDR2 (germline): MNHEY, SMNVEV (reference sequence). Trimming removed 8 bases at V and 6 bases at J, with 14 bases between. CDR3 loop: CASRRLSSEQYF. The CDR3 bases are TGTGCCAGCCGGAGACTCAGCTCCGAGCAGTACTTC.

This clonotype was seen many times. The CDR3 nucleotides read TGTGCCAGCAGTCGCGACAGGGGAATGTCCAATGAGCAGTTCTTC. It is translated as CASSRDRGMSNEQFF. The chain uses TRBV6-5 and TRBJ2-1; TRBD1 agrees at 8 bases. This CDR3 is 15 amino acids long. The V segment lost 5 bases and the J segment 6 bases; nucleotides outside the gene matches: 9. Germline CDR1 is MNHEY and CDR2 is SVGAGI.

This clonotype occurred many times. This chain uses TRBV20-1 with TRBJ2-3; 7 nucleotides agree with TRBD2. CDR3 length: 15 amino acids. Trimming took 5 bases from V and 2 from J; bases not matched to a gene: 10. Germline V gene sequence: CDR1 DFQATT, CDR2 SNEGSKA (reference sequence). CDR3 region: CSAYPAAGDTDTQYF. The DNA of the CDR3 is TGCAGTGCTTACCCGGCGGCGGGAGACACAGATACGCAGTATTTT.

This clonotype was observed at least ten times. The chain employs TRBV29-1 and TRBJ2-7, with 10 bases fitting TRBD2. V was clipped by 7 bases and J by 6 bases; unmatched bases: 9. The germline V gene has CDR1 SQVTM and CDR2 ANQGSEA. The CDR3 length is 13 residues. The CDR3 DNA reads TGCAGCGGAGGGGGCACTAGCGGGGCCGAGCAGTACTTC. Residues: CSGGGTSGAEQYF.

Ten or more counts support this clonotype. The chain is built from TRBV28 and TRBJ2-3, with 13 bases lining up with TRBD2. Germline V gives CDR1 MDHEN, CDR2 SYDVKM. The ends lost 8 bases at V and 3 bases at J; junction bases unmatched: 11. CDR3 size: 17 residues. CDR3 loop: CASQTSGRIMGTDTQYF. CDR3 nucleotide sequence: TGTGCCAGCCAGACTAGCGGGAGGATAATGGGGACAGATACGCAGTATTTT.

This clonotype occurred many times. The J gene is TRBJ1-2, the V gene TRBV27; 7 bases map to TRBD1. Trimming took 4 bases from V and 3 from J; bases not matched to a gene: 5. Germline CDR1 MNHEY, CDR2 SMNVEV (reference sequence). This CDR3 is 14 amino acids long. CDR3 sequence (DNA): TGTGCCAGCAGTTCTCCGGGACAGTACTATGGCTACACCTTC. Translating gives CASSSPGQYYGYTF.

This clonotype has at least ten counts. J is TRBJ1-2 and V is TRBV10-1, with D possibly TRBD1 on 6 matching bases. Germline CDR1 and CDR2: WNHNN and SYGVQD (reference sequence). V gave up 4 bases and J gave up 2 bases, with 8 bases separating them. The CDR3 loop spans 13 amino acids. This CDR3 reads CASSGDKNYGYTF. In nucleotides, the CDR3 is TGCGCCAGCAGTGGGGACAAAAACTATGGCTACACCTTC.

This clonotype was detected a few times. The chain joins TRBV4-2 to TRBJ1-4, with D perhaps TRBD1 (5 bases). Trimming stripped 0 bases from V and 5 bases from J, with 7 bases between. The CDR3 consists of 14 residues. CDR1 is LGHNA and CDR2 is YNFKEQ in the germline V gene. CDR3 DNA sequence: TGTGCCAGCAGCCAAGATAAGGGGAATGAAAAACTGTTTTTT. This sequence encodes CASSQDKGNEKLFF.